The source of this TCR beta chain is a study of CD8 T cells in ankylosing spondylitis. Library preparation for TCR beta used quantitative 5'-RACE with molecular barcodes. TCRdb recomputed calls from the 5' RACE reads with MiXCR, one row per CDR3 protein. The sample records some 100,000 distinct CDR3 sequences, almost 8.5% being singletons. General study results and limits: Previously reported in reactive arthritis synovial fluid and blood were some of the motif variants. Reportedly, matched ankylosing spondylitis synovial fluid was significantly enriched for disease-linked clones. Typical of ankylosing spondylitis blood, it appeared, was a TCR beta motif of several highly homologous variants.

V was shortened by 3 bases and J by 6 bases, with 13 bases between the two germline ends. Germline CDR1 is SGHKS and CDR2 is YYEKEE (reference sequence). The length of the CDR3 is 14 residues. This clonotype was counted many times. Its antigen is as yet unknown. This TCR was sampled from a male donor with ankylosing spondylitis or in good health (not recorded which). The material sequenced was blood, either unsorted or a sorted T cell fraction (not recorded which). The genes are TRBV5-5 and TRBJ1-5, with D unclear. DNA for the CDR3: TGTGCCAGCAGCTCAGGAGCCGGTAGTCAGCCCCAGCATTTT. As protein: CASSSGAGSQPQHF.